Sequencing of this T cell receptor (beta chain) was carried out in a study of T cell responses to AZD1222 COVID-19 vaccine. The repertoire was sequenced with immunoSEQ multiplex PCR; TCRdb's copy has only in-frame clones and lacks some. The sample lists 100,000 to 120,000 clones; more than 75% were seen once. In regard to this clone: Antigen specificity is unknown. The sample contains more than one DNA sequence encoding this CDR3.

The CDR3 sequence is 14 residues long. From germline, CDR1 is MNHEY and CDR2 SMNVEV (reference sequence). Trimming removed 1 base from V and 3 bases from J, with 10 bases in between. Findings and limits, study-wide: There were vaccine-associated CD4 TCRs across spike, dominant at 160-218 and 743-854.

The sample was peripheral blood, taken on day 0 of AZD1222 vaccination. J is TRBJ2-7 and V is TRBV27; no reliable D call. This receptor was obtained from an adult in good health. The CDR3 region has the DNA TGTGCCAGCAGTTTATTTGGCCAGAACTACGAGCAGTACTTC. It codes for CASSLFGQNYEQYF.